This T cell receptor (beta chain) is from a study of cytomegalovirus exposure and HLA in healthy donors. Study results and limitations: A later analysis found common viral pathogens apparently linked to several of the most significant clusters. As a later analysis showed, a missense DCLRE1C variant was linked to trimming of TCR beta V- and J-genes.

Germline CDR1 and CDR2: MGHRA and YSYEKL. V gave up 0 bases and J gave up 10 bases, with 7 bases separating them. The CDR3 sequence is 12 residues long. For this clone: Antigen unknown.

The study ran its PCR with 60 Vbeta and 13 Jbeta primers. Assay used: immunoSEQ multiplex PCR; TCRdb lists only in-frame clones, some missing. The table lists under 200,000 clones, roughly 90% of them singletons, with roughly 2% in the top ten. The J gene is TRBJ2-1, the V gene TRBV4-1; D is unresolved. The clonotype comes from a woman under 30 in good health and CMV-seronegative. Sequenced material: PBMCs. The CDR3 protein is CASSQDHLEQFF. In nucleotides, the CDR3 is TGCGCCAGCAGCCAAGATCATTTGGAGCAGTTCTTC.